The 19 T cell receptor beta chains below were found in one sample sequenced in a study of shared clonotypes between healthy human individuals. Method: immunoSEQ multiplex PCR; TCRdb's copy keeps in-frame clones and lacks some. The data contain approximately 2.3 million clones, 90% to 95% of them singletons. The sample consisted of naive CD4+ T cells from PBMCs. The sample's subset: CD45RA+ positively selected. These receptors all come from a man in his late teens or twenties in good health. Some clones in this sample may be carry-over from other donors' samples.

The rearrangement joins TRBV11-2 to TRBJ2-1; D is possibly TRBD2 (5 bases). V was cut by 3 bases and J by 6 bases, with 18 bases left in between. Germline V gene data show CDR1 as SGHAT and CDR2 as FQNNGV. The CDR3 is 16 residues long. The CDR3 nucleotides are TGTGCCAGCAGCTTTAGTATTCTCGGAGGACGCAATGAGCAGTTCTTC. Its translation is CASSFSILGGRNEQFF. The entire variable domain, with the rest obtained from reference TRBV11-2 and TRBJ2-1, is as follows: EAGVAQSPRYKIIEKRQSVAFWCNPISGHATLYWYQQILGQGPKLLIQFQNNGVVDDSQLPKDRFSAERLKGVDSTLKIQPAKLEDSAVYLCASSFSILGGRNEQFFGPGTRLTVL.

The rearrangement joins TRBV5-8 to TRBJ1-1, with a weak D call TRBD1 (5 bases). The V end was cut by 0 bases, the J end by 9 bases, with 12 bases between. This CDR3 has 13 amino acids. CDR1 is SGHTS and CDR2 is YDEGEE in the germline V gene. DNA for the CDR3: TGTGCCAGCAGCTTGGGGACGGGGCAAAAAGCTTTCTTT. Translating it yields CASSLGTGQKAFF.

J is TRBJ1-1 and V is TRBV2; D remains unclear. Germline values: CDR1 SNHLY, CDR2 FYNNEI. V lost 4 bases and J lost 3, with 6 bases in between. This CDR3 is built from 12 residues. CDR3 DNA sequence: TGTGCCAGCAGTGTATCGGACACTGAAGCTTTCTTT. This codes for CASSVSDTEAFF.

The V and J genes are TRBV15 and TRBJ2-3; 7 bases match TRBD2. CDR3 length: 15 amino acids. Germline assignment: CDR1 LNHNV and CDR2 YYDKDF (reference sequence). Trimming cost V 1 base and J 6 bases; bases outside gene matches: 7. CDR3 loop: CATSRGSGRVDTQYF. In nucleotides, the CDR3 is TGTGCCACCAGCAGAGGTAGCGGGCGGGTGGATACGCAGTATTTT. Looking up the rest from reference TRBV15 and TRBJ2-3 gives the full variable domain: DAMVIQNPRYQVTQFGKPVTLSCSQTLNHNVMYWYQQKSSQAPKLLFHYYDKDFNNEADTPDNFQSRRPNTSFCFLDIRSPGLGDTAMYLCATSRGSGRVDTQYFGPGTRLTVL.

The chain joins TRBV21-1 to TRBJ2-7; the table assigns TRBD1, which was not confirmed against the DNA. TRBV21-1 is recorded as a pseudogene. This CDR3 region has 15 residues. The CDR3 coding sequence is TGTGCCAGCAGCATTGGACAGATGGCTGCCTACGAGCAGTACTTC. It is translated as CASSIGQMAAYEQYF.

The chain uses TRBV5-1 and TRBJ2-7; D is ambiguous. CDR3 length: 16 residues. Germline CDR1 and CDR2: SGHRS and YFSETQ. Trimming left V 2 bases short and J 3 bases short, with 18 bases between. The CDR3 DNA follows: TGCGCCAGCAGCTTCGTTGTTGACCCAGAAAACTACGAGCAGTACTTC. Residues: CASSFVVDPENYEQYF.

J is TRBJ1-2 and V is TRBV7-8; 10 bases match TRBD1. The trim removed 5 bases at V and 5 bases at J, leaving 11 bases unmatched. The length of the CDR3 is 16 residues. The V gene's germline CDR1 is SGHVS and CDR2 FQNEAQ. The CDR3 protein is CASSSRDRGSLYGYTF. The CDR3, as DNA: TGTGCCAGCAGCAGCCGGGACAGGGGTTCCCTTTATGGCTACACCTTC.

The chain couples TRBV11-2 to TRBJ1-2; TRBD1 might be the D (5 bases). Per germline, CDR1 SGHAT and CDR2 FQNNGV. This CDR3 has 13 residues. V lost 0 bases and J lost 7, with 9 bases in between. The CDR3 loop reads CASSLEGGFGYTF. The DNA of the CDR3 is TGTGCCAGCAGCTTAGAGGGGGGTTTTGGCTACACCTTC.

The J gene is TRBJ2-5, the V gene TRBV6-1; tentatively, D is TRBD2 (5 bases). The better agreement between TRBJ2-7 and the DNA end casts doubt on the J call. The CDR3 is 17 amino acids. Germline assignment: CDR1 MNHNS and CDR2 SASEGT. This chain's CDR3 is CASSEVYSVTSSYEQYF. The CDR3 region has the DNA TGTGCCAGCAGTGAAGTCTATAGCGTTACAAGCTCCTACGAGCAGTACTTC.

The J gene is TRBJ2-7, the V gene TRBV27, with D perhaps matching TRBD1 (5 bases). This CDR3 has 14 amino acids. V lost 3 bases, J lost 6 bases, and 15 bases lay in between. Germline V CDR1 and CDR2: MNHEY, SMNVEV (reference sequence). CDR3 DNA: TGTGCCAGCAGTTTGGGCAGGGTGCCCCTCGAGCAGTACTTC. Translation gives CASSLGRVPLEQYF.

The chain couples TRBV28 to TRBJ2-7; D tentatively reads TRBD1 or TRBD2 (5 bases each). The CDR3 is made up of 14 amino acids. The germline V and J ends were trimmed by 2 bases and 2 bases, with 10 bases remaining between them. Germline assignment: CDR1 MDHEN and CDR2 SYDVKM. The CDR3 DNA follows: TGTGCCAGCAGTTTAGTGGGGGAACCCTACGAGCAGTACTTC. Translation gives CASSLVGEPYEQYF. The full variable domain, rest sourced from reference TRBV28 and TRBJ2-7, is DVKVTQSSRYLVKRTGEKVFLECVQDMDHENMFWYRQDPGLGLRLIYFSYDVKMKEKGDIPEGYSVSREKKERFSLILESASTNQTSMYLCASSLVGEPYEQYFGPGTRLTVT.

The CDR3 here is CASSIRAGSLASQPQHF. CDR3 nucleotides: TGTGCCAGTAGTATTCGAGCCGGCAGCCTGGCAAGTCAGCCCCAGCATTTT. This rearrangement joins TRBV19 to TRBJ1-5; D is undetermined. There are 17 residues in the CDR3. Trimming removed 3 bases from V and 6 bases from J, with 21 bases in between. CDR1 and CDR2 (germline): LNHDA, SQIVND (reference sequence).

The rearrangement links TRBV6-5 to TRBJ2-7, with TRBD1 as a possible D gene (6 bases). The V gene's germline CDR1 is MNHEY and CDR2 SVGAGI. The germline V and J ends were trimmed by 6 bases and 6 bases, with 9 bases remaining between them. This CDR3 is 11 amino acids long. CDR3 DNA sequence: TGTGCCAGCAGGGGCAGGGGCGAGCAGTACTTC. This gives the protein CASRGRGEQYF.

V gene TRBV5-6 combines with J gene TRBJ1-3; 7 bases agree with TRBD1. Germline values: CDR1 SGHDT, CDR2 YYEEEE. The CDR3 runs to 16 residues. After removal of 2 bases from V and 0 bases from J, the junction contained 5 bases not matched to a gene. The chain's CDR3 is CASSFGTASSGNTIYF. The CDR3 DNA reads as TGTGCCAGCAGCTTTGGGACAGCGAGCTCTGGAAACACCATATATTTT.

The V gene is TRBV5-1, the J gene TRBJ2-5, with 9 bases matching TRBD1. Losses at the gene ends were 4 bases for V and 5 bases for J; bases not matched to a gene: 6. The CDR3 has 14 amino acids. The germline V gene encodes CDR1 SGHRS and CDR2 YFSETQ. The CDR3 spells CASSVNRGRETQYF. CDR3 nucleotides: TGCGCCAGCAGCGTCAACAGGGGGCGCGAGACCCAGTACTTC.

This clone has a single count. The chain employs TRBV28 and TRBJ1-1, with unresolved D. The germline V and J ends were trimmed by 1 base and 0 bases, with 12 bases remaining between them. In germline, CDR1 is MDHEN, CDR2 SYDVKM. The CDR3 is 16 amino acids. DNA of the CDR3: TGTGCCAGCAGTTTATCTTCCCTTGGAATGAACACTGAAGCTTTCTTT. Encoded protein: CASSLSSLGMNTEAFF.

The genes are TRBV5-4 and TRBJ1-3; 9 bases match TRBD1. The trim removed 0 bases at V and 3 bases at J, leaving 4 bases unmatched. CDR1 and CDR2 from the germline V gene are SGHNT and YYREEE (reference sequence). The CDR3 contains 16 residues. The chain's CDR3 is CASSLGRTGVGNTIYF. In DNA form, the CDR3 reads TGTGCCAGCAGCTTGGGGCGGACAGGGGTTGGAAACACCATATATTTT.

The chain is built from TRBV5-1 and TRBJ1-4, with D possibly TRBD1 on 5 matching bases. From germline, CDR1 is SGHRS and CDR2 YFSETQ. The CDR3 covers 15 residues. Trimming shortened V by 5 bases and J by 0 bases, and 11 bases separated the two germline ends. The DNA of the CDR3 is TGCGCCAGCAGTCAGACAGAAGCAACTAATGAAAAACTGTTTTTT. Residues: CASSQTEATNEKLFF.

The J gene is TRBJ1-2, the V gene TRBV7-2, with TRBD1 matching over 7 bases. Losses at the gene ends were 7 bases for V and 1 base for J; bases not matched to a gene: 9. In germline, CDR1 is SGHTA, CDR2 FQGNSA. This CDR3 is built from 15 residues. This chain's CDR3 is CASKYGGGVNYGYTF. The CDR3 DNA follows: TGTGCCAGCAAGTATGGAGGGGGCGTTAACTATGGCTACACCTTC.